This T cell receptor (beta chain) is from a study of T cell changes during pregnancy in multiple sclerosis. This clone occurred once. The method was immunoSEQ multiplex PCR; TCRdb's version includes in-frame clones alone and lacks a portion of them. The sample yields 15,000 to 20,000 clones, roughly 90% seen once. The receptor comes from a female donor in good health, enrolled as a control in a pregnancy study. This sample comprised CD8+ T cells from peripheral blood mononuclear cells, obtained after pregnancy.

CDR3 sequence: CASSQRWEDNYGYTF. CDR3 nucleotides: TGTGCCAGCAGCCAAAGGTGGGAGGACAACTATGGCTACACCTTC. V usage is TRBV4-2 and J usage is TRBJ1-2, with D hard to call. Germline V gene lookup returns CDR1 LGHNA and CDR2 YNFKEQ. The CDR3 covers 15 residues. The germline V and J ends were trimmed by 2 bases and 2 bases, with 12 bases remaining between them.